The 19 T cell receptor beta chains below all came from one sample that was sequenced in a study of OX40 agonist ivuxolimab in advanced cancers. Here immunoSEQ multiplex PCR was the method, and the copy in TCRdb shows in-frame clones only, minus some. Among roughly 62,000 clones, around 90% were seen once, and the ten largest hold 3.5% to 4%. Sequencing used CD4+ or CD8+ T cells sorted from blood, obtained in a trial of the OX40 agonist ivuxolimab. The receptors derive from an adult with an advanced solid tumor such as melanoma, head and neck, liver or kidney cancer.

V and J are TRBV7-3 and TRBJ2-1; 8 bases match TRBD2. V shed 0 bases and J 7 bases; nucleotides not matched to a gene: 5. CDR1 and CDR2 from the germline V gene are SGHTA and FQGTGA. The CDR3 totals 15 residues. CDR3 coding DNA: TGTGCCAGCAGCTTAACAGCGGGAGCCCTTAATGAGCAGTTCTTC. It yields the protein CASSLTAGALNEQFF.

This chain links TRBV19 with TRBJ2-6; unclear D gene. Germline V CDR1 and CDR2: LNHDA, SQIVND (reference sequence). This CDR3 region has 15 residues. Between the trimmed V and J ends, which lost 3 bases and 2 bases, there was a span of 8 bases. CDR3 DNA: TGTGCCAGTAGTATTTGGTTACCTGGGGCCAACGTCCTGACTTTC. As protein: CASSIWLPGANVLTF.

The chain couples TRBV9 to TRBJ2-7, with D perhaps matching TRBD1 or TRBD2 (7 bases each). Trimming pared 4 bases from V and 1 base from J, leaving 18 bases between. Per germline, CDR1 SGDLS and CDR2 YYNGEE. The CDR3 sequence is 16 residues long. CDR3 in amino acids: CASSPQGGTTSYEQYF. The CDR3 nucleotides read TGTGCCAGCAGCCCTCAGGGGGGGACAACATCCTACGAGCAGTACTTC.

This chain connects TRBV7-9 to TRBJ2-2; D possibly matches TRBD1 or TRBD2 (5 bases each). This CDR3 has 14 amino acids. The V and J ends lost 5 bases and 7 bases respectively, with 14 bases between them. CDR1 is SEHNR and CDR2 is FQNEAQ in the germline V gene (reference sequence). CDR3 sequence reads: CASSLPPGGGELFF. The DNA for the CDR3 is TGTGCCAGCAGCCTCCCCCCTGGGGGCGGGGAGCTGTTTTTT.

This sequence joins TRBV14 and TRBJ1-2; D ambiguous. CDR3 length: 15 residues. Germline V gene data show CDR1 as SGHDN and CDR2 as FVKESK. The ends were cut back, 6 bases at V and 4 bases at J, with 18 bases in the middle. CDR3 sequence reads: CASSSGDESFYGYTF. CDR3 bases: TGTGCCAGCAGTTCGGGTGATGAGTCATTCTATGGCTACACCTTC.

The chain's CDR3 is CASSYTNCGGGGSQPQHF. The CDR3 DNA reads TGTGCCAGCAGTTACACAAATTGCGGCGGGGGGGGTTCTCAGCCCCAGCATTTT. The chain combines TRBV6-7 with TRBJ1-5, with D tentatively TRBD1 (5 bases). TRBV6-7 is treated as an ORF (open reading frame) with a function not yet certain. The CDR3 spans 18 residues. The V and J ends lost 2 bases and 6 bases respectively, with 23 bases between them.

The chain combines TRBV29-1 with TRBJ2-1; D gene unclear. The CDR3 extends over 15 amino acids. Trimming removed 0 bases at V and 0 bases at J, with 9 bases between. Germline assignment: CDR1 SQVTM and CDR2 ANQGSEA. Here the CDR3 reads CSVEDRASSYNEQFF. As DNA, the CDR3 is TGCAGCGTTGAAGATCGGGCTAGCTCCTACAATGAGCAGTTCTTC.

The CDR3 coding sequence is TGTGCCAGCAGTTACACAGGGTCGTATGGCTACACCTTC. Amino acid sequence: CASSYTGSYGYTF. The chain is built from TRBV6-6 and TRBJ1-2, with a possible D match to TRBD1 (6 bases). Per the germline V gene, CDR1 is MNHNY and CDR2 is SVGAGI (reference sequence). The germline V and J ends were trimmed by 2 bases and 5 bases, with 9 bases remaining between them. There are 13 residues in the CDR3.

The chain links TRBV10-3 to TRBJ1-5, with TRBD1 matching over 10 bases. The CDR3 is made up of 19 amino acids. Germline CDR1 ENHRY, CDR2 SYGVKD. Trimming removed 0 bases from V and 0 bases from J; junction bases left unmatched: 8. The CDR3 protein is CAISESGQGPSSSNQPQHF. Here the CDR3 DNA reads TGTGCCATCAGTGAGTCGGGACAGGGGCCTTCTTCTAGCAATCAGCCCCAGCATTTT.

The chain has TRBV4-1 and TRBJ1-1; D possibly corresponds to TRBD1 (5 bases). Germline CDR1 is MGHRA and CDR2 is YSYEKL. CDR3 length: 15 residues. Trimming shortened V by 6 bases and J by 0 bases, and 14 bases separated the two germline ends. CDR3 sequence: CASRTGPGMNTEAFF. In nucleotides, the CDR3 is TGCGCCAGCAGAACGGGACCAGGGATGAACACTGAAGCTTTCTTT.

The chain carries TRBV19 and TRBJ1-6; D is uncertain. V was clipped by 3 bases and J by 10 bases, with 19 bases between them. Germline CDR1 LNHDA, CDR2 SQIVND (reference sequence). This CDR3 is 16 amino acids long. CDR3 sequence reads: CASSMGTTFHGSPLHF. Written as DNA, the CDR3 is TGTGCCAGTAGTATGGGAACCACCTTTCACGGATCACCCCTCCACTTT. Supplemented by reference TRBV19 and TRBJ1-6, the full variable domain reads DGGITQSPKYLFRKEGQNVTLSCEQNLNHDAMYWYRQDPGQGLRLIYYSQIVNDFQKGDIAEGYSVSREKKESFPLTVTSAQKNPTAFYLCASSMGTTFHGSPLHFGNGTRLTVT.

The chain carries TRBV28 and TRBJ1-4; perhaps TRBD1 as D (5 bases). This CDR3 has 17 amino acids. Germline V gene sequence: CDR1 MDHEN, CDR2 SYDVKM. Deletions cut 5 bases from V and 0 bases from J, with 16 bases between. CDR3 coding DNA: TGTGCCAGCAGTCAAGTCCGTTCGGGGGCAACTAATGAAAAACTGTTTTTT. Translation: CASSQVRSGATNEKLFF.

The chain links TRBV28 to TRBJ2-7; TRBD2 aligns across 7 bases. V was pared by 2 bases and J by 4 bases, with 5 bases of the junction left unmatched. The CDR3 runs 14 residues. From germline, CDR1 is MDHEN and CDR2 SYDVKM. The CDR3 DNA reads TGTGCCAGCAGTTTAGCGGGAGCGGGGTACGAGCAGTACTTC. Protein sequence: CASSLAGAGYEQYF. Filled out from reference TRBV28 and TRBJ2-7, the complete variable domain reads DVKVTQSSRYLVKRTGEKVFLECVQDMDHENMFWYRQDPGLGLRLIYFSYDVKMKEKGDIPEGYSVSREKKERFSLILESASTNQTSMYLCASSLAGAGYEQYFGPGTRLTVT.

The CDR3 here is CATEGPYAPGELFF. CDR3 bases: TGCGCCACCGAAGGGCCCTACGCTCCCGGGGAGCTGTTTTTT. The chain has TRBV10-2 and TRBJ2-2; no clear D. CDR3 length: 14 amino acids. Germline V gives CDR1 WSHSY, CDR2 SAAADI. V dropped 10 bases and J dropped 6 bases, with 18 bases sitting between them.

Written as DNA, the CDR3 is TGTGCCAGCAGCCACGGCGGGACAGATACGCAGTATTTT. Translation gives CASSHGGTDTQYF. V is TRBV7-3 and J is TRBJ2-3; a weak D match, TRBD2 (5 bases). Germline V gives CDR1 SGHTA, CDR2 FQGTGA. This CDR3 comprises 13 residues. V lost 5 bases and J lost 3, with 9 bases in between.

V usage is TRBV5-4 and J usage is TRBJ2-5; TRBD1 aligns across 9 bases. The germline CDR1 and CDR2 sequences are SGHNT and YYREEE (reference sequence). This CDR3 region has 14 residues. The junction had 4 bases not matched to a gene; V was cut back by 4 bases and J by 3 bases. CDR3 protein: CASSQTGGEETQYF. The CDR3 bases are TGTGCCAGCAGCCAAACAGGGGGCGAAGAGACCCAGTACTTC.

The chain carries TRBV11-2 and TRBJ2-1, with no clear D. The germline gives CDR1 SGHAT, CDR2 FQNNGV. The CDR3 has 15 residues. Trimming removed 6 bases from V and 0 bases from J, with 12 bases in between. The CDR3 nucleotides are TGTGCCAGCAGGGCCAGTTATAGCTCCTACAATGAGCAGTTCTTC. Translating gives CASRASYSSYNEQFF.

This rearrangement joins TRBV6-6 to TRBJ2-3; D unresolved. CDR3 length equals 13 residues. V lost 2 bases to trimming and J lost 2 bases, with 5 bases between them. From germline, CDR1 is MNHNY and CDR2 SVGAGI (reference sequence). CDR3 amino acids: CASSYLYTDTQYF. In DNA, the CDR3 is TGTGCCAGCAGTTACCTTTACACAGATACGCAGTATTTT.

The chain couples TRBV9 to TRBJ1-1; no reliable D call. From germline, CDR1 is SGDLS and CDR2 YYNGEE. The V end was cut by 7 bases, the J end by 0 bases, with 13 bases between. The CDR3 has 14 amino acids. The CDR3 sequence is CASGRGVLNTEAFF. As DNA, the CDR3 is TGTGCCAGCGGCCGAGGTGTCCTGAACACTGAAGCTTTCTTT. The full variable domain, its missing parts supplied by reference TRBV9 and TRBJ1-1, is DSGVTQTPKHLITATGQRVTLRCSPRSGDLSVYWYQQSLDQGLQFLIQYYNGEERAKGNILERFSAQQFPDLHSELNLSSLELGDSALYFCASGRGVLNTEAFFGQGTRLTVV.